The 15 T cell receptor beta chains in this list originate from one sample, sequenced in a study of blood T cell repertoires in COVID-19. Assay used: immunoSEQ multiplex PCR; TCRdb lists only in-frame clones, some missing. The table includes roughly 180,000 clones, more than 70% detected once. The sequencing sample was made of peripheral blood. Receptors originate from a woman aged 55-75 years with acute or convalescent COVID-19.

The chain carries TRBV5-4 and TRBJ1-1, with 7 bases matching TRBD1. This CDR3 has 15 residues. J lost 0 bases, V lost 3 bases, and 5 bases had no gene match. Germline loops: CDR1 SGHNT, CDR2 YYREEE (reference sequence). The CDR3 DNA sequence: TGTGCCAGCAGCTCCAGGACAGGCTTGAACACTGAAGCTTTCTTT. Translation: CASSSRTGLNTEAFF.

The chain recombines TRBV7-3 with TRBJ1-1; no clear D. The germline gives CDR1 SGHTA, CDR2 FQGTGA. V lost 4 bases to trimming and J lost 3 bases, with 9 bases between them. The CDR3 runs 13 residues. The CDR3 reads CASSSDWYTEAFF. The DNA of the CDR3 is TGTGCCAGCAGCTCAGACTGGTACACTGAAGCTTTCTTT.

This clone was picked up a small number of times. V and J are TRBV10-3 and TRBJ1-4; TRBD1 might be the D (6 bases). Germline V gives CDR1 ENHRY, CDR2 SYGVKD. This CDR3 is 15 amino acids long. V was cut by 6 bases and J by 3 bases, with 14 bases left in between. The CDR3 DNA reads TGTGCCATCAGGCCCACAGGGTCGTCTAATGAAAAACTGTTTTTT. Translating it yields CAIRPTGSSNEKLFF.

V gene TRBV19 combines with J gene TRBJ2-6, with TRBD1 matching 9 bases. The CDR3 covers 18 residues. The V segment lost 4 bases and the J segment 2 bases; nucleotides outside the gene matches: 9. Germline V gene lookup returns CDR1 LNHDA and CDR2 SQIVND (reference sequence). In DNA, the CDR3 is TGTGCCAGTAGTACCTCCGGGACAGGGAAGGCTGGGGCCAACGTCCTGACTTTC. Its protein product is CASSTSGTGKAGANVLTF.

The chain uses TRBV7-9 and TRBJ2-5, with D uncertain. Trimming cost V 5 bases and J 5 bases, with 9 bases left between them. The germline V gene has CDR1 SEHNR and CDR2 FQNEAQ (reference sequence). The CDR3 extends over 12 amino acids. The CDR3 sequence: CASSQYRETQYF. DNA for the CDR3: TGTGCCAGCAGCCAATACCGGGAGACCCAGTACTTC. Full variable domain (remainder filled in from reference TRBV7-9 and TRBJ2-5): DTGVSQNPRHKITKRGQNVTFRCDPISEHNRLYWYRQTLGQGPEFLTYFQNEAQLEKSRLLSDRFSAERPKGSFSTLEIQRTEQGDSAMYLCASSQYRETQYFGPGTRLLVL.

The CDR3 DNA is TGTGCCAGTAGTATATATGCGGGAGGGCCAACAGATACGCAGTATTTT. It specifies CASSIYAGGPTDTQYF. The genes are TRBV19 and TRBJ2-3; TRBD2 matches at 9 bases. CDR1 is LNHDA and CDR2 is SQIVND in the germline V gene (reference sequence). The CDR3 contains 16 residues. V shed 2 bases and J 3 bases; nucleotides not matched to a gene: 6.

The chain links TRBV19 to TRBJ2-2, with TRBD1 identical over 7 bases. The junction had 9 bases not matched to a gene; V was cut back by 5 bases and J by 6 bases. This CDR3 spans 15 amino acids. CDR1 is LNHDA and CDR2 is SQIVND in the germline V gene (reference sequence). The CDR3 DNA is TGTGCCAGTAGTCCCCGGGGACAGAGGGCCGGGGAGCTGTTTTTT. Amino acids: CASSPRGQRAGELFF.

The chain employs TRBV25-1 and TRBJ1-1; no firm D call. This CDR3 spans 13 amino acids. Trimming took 4 bases from V and 1 from J, leaving 7 bases between them. Germline CDR1 reads MGHDK; CDR2 reads SYGVNS. The CDR3: CASSVYRNTEAFF. The CDR3 nucleotides read TGTGCCAGCAGTGTCTACAGGAACACTGAAGCTTTCTTT. The full variable domain, its missing parts supplied by reference TRBV25-1 and TRBJ1-1, is EADIYQTPRYLVIGTGKKITLECSQTMGHDKMYWYQQDPGMELHLIHYSYGVNSTEKGDLSSESTVSRIRTEHFPLTLESARPSHTSQYLCASSVYRNTEAFFGQGTRLTVV.

The genes are TRBV7-3 and TRBJ2-1; 14 bases agree with TRBD2. The CDR3 extends over 17 amino acids. Losses at the gene ends were 5 bases for V and 9 bases for J; bases not matched to a gene: 12. Germline CDR1 SGHTA, CDR2 FQGTGA. CDR3 loop: CASSTRPGLAGDGEQFF. The CDR3, as DNA: TGTGCCAGCAGCACCCGACCGGGACTAGCGGGAGATGGTGAGCAGTTCTTC.

The J gene is TRBJ1-6, the V gene TRBV9; 7 bases match TRBD1. The CDR3 has 16 residues. Germline V gives CDR1 SGDLS, CDR2 YYNGEE. Losses at the gene ends were 4 bases for V and 0 bases for J; bases not matched to a gene: 4. The CDR3 nucleotides are TGTGCCAGCAGCCCCAGGGGGAGCTCCTATAATTCACCCCTCCACTTT. This codes for CASSPRGSSYNSPLHF.

V is TRBV10-3 and J is TRBJ2-2; D might be TRBD2 (6 bases). Germline V CDR1 and CDR2: ENHRY, SYGVKD. V was clipped by 4 bases and J by 1 base, with 13 bases between them. This CDR3 contains 16 residues. The CDR3 nucleotides read TGTGCCATCAGTGTCCGGGGCGGGATGAACACCGGGGAGCTGTTTTTT. Translation gives CAISVRGGMNTGELFF.

The gene calls are TRBV7-9 and TRBJ2-1, with 9 bases matching TRBD2. The CDR3 totals 18 residues. V gave up 0 bases and J gave up 4 bases; unmatched junction bases: 10. Germline V lookup: CDR1 SEHNR, CDR2 FQNEAQ (reference sequence). The CDR3, as DNA: TGTGCCAGCAGCTTAGCGCCGTCTAGCGGGAAGGGGTACAATGAGCAGTTCTTC. Its protein is CASSLAPSSGKGYNEQFF.

The gene calls are TRBV5-1 and TRBJ1-3; maybe TRBD1 (5 bases). V was shortened by 0 bases and J by 7 bases, with 20 bases between the two germline ends. This CDR3 is 17 amino acids long. Per the germline V gene, CDR1 is SGHRS and CDR2 is YFSETQ. The CDR3 coding sequence is TGCGCCAGCAGCTTGGGGGGCAAAGACCCTATAGGCAACACCATATATTTT. This codes for CASSLGGKDPIGNTIYF.

This rearrangement joins TRBV18 to TRBJ2-7, with 7 bases fitting TRBD1. The V gene's germline CDR1 is KGHSH and CDR2 LQKENI. The CDR3 consists of 14 residues. V shed 8 bases and J 2 bases; nucleotides not matched to a gene: 9. The CDR3 DNA reads as TGTGCCAGCCACCCGTCAGGGGGTACCTACGAGCAGTACTTC. It translates to CASHPSGGTYEQYF.

The rearrangement links TRBV7-2 to TRBJ1-5; TRBD1 agrees at 7 bases. The CDR3 consists of 15 residues. Germline CDR1 reads SGHTA; CDR2 reads FQGNSA. The ends lost 2 bases at V and 1 base at J; junction bases unmatched: 2. The CDR3 sequence: CASSLSRGSNQPQHF. The DNA of the CDR3 is TGTGCCAGCAGCTTATCCAGGGGGAGCAATCAGCCCCAGCATTTT.